A single sample is the source of the 13 T cell receptor beta chains below, sequenced in a study of T cells in tuberculosis. Sequencing was performed with immunoSEQ multiplex PCR; in TCRdb, only in-frame clones are kept and a portion is missing. Of some 47,000 clones in the sample, 90% to 95% were seen once. Sequencing input: PBMCs. Receptors originate from a donor between 10 and 29 years old with latent tuberculosis or without tuberculosis infection.

The rearrangement joins TRBV7-3 to TRBJ1-1; perhaps TRBD1 as D (6 bases). This CDR3 region has 14 residues. Germline CDR1 SGHTA, CDR2 FQGTGA. The ends were cut back, 3 bases at V and 3 bases at J, with 11 bases in the middle. The DNA for the CDR3 is TGTGCCAGCAGCTTGCGGGGGCGGGACACTGAAGCTTTCTTT. It translates to CASSLRGRDTEAFF.

The chain couples TRBV5-4 to TRBJ2-7, with 10 bases lining up with TRBD2. The CDR3 totals 14 residues. Germline-derived CDR1 and CDR2 are SGHNT and YYREEE (reference sequence). The J segment lost 3 bases and the V segment lost 4 bases, leaving 4 bases of the junction unmatched. The CDR3 protein is CASSPGLAFYEQYF. CDR3 bases: TGTGCCAGCAGCCCGGGACTAGCGTTCTACGAGCAGTACTTC.

The chain has TRBV19 and TRBJ2-3, with D possibly being TRBD2 (5 bases). The CDR3 runs 16 residues. Trimming left V 2 bases short and J 1 base short, with 13 bases between. Germline V CDR1 and CDR2: LNHDA, SQIVND (reference sequence). CDR3 bases: TGTGCCAGTAGTATACGGGTAGGAGCGGGCACAGATACGCAGTATTTT. As protein: CASSIRVGAGTDTQYF.

Comment on this clone: Other nucleotide sequences from this sample produce the same CDR3. V is TRBV20-1 and J is TRBJ1-1; 9 nucleotides align to TRBD1. The CDR3 is 11 amino acids. Germline CDR1 and CDR2: DFQATT and SNEGSKA (reference sequence). This CDR3 is CRATGGTEAFF. The CDR3 DNA follows: TGCAGGGCGACAGGGGGCACTGAAGCTTTCTTT.

This clone was detected only once. The CDR3 ends on some other residue instead of the conserved phenylalanine or tryptophan, so this is likely a read error. The DNA is left out, because the CDR3 cannot be placed on it with certainty; the CDR3 is given as TCRdb lists it. The rearrangement uses TRBV5-6 and TRBJ2-3; the table's D call TRBD2 went unverified against the DNA. Germline values: CDR1 SGHDT, CDR2 YYEEEE. The CDR3 has 12 amino acids, counting both end residues. This CDR3 is CASSVRKEWSIY.

The chain combines TRBV14 with TRBJ1-1, with D possibly matching TRBD1 (5 bases). The CDR3 runs 13 residues. Germline CDR1 and CDR2: SGHDN and FVKESK. The V end was cut by 3 bases, the J end by 0 bases, with 5 bases between. CDR3 in amino acids: CASSQTVNTEAFF. DNA of the CDR3: TGTGCCAGCAGCCAGACAGTGAACACTGAAGCTTTCTTT.

The chain links TRBV19 to TRBJ2-2, with D possibly matching TRBD1 (6 bases). V was pared by 7 bases and J by 7 bases, with 22 bases between. The CDR3 runs to 16 residues. Per germline, CDR1 LNHDA and CDR2 SQIVND (reference sequence). The CDR3 nucleotides read TGTGCCAGTATATCATCACGGGGCAGGGGACGCGGGGAGCTGTTTTTT. Translation gives CASISSRGRGRGELFF.

The V call is TRBV29-1, the J call TRBJ2-1; 9 positions agree with TRBD1. The V and J ends lost 5 bases and 3 bases, in that order; junction bases with no gene match: 8. Germline CDR1 reads SQVTM; CDR2 reads ANQGSEA. The CDR3 runs to 15 residues. The CDR3 is CSVPQGASDYNEQFF. The CDR3 DNA follows: TGCAGCGTTCCACAGGGGGCGTCGGACTACAATGAGCAGTTCTTC.

The rearrangement links TRBV9 to TRBJ1-2; maybe TRBD1 (5 bases). V was trimmed by 0 bases and J by 5 bases, leaving 11 bases between them. From germline, CDR1 is SGDLS and CDR2 YYNGEE. The CDR3 sequence is 14 residues long. The chain's CDR3 is CASSVAEGVYGYTF. In DNA, the CDR3 is TGTGCCAGCAGCGTAGCGGAAGGGGTATATGGCTACACCTTC.

V usage is TRBV7-2 and J usage is TRBJ2-5, with a possible D match to TRBD1 (6 bases). Germline CDR1 SGHTA, CDR2 FQGNSA. This CDR3 is built from 14 residues. Trimming pared 5 bases from V and 0 bases from J, leaving 10 bases between. The DNA of the CDR3 is TGTGCCAGCAGCCAAACAGGGTACCAAGAGACCCAGTACTTC. This gives the protein CASSQTGYQETQYF.

This clone was seen just once. V and J are TRBV5-1 and TRBJ2-5; possibly TRBD2 for D (6 bases). Germline V CDR1 and CDR2: SGHRS, YFSETQ. V was clipped by 0 bases and J by 1 base, with 22 bases between them. The CDR3 runs to 19 residues. The CDR3 is CASSLDGRDSPTSQETQYF. In DNA form, the CDR3 reads TGCGCCAGCAGCTTGGATGGCAGGGACTCACCTACAAGCCAAGAGACCCAGTACTTC.

The chain uses TRBV19 and TRBJ1-5; D is undetermined. The germline V gene encodes CDR1 LNHDA and CDR2 SQIVND (reference sequence). V was trimmed by 3 bases and J by 5 bases, leaving 14 bases between them. The CDR3 spans 15 residues. This CDR3 is CASSIWEGNYQPQHF. For the CDR3, the DNA is TGTGCCAGTAGTATCTGGGAGGGCAACTATCAGCCCCAGCATTTT.

This chain links TRBV7-2 with TRBJ2-7; D may be TRBD1 (6 bases). Trimming took 1 base from V and 1 from J, leaving 11 bases between them. The CDR3 consists of 15 residues. Per germline, CDR1 SGHTA and CDR2 FQGNSA. The CDR3 nucleotides read TGTGCCAGCAGCTTAGGACAGGCGGTGTCCTACGAGCAGTACTTC. Translated: CASSLGQAVSYEQYF.